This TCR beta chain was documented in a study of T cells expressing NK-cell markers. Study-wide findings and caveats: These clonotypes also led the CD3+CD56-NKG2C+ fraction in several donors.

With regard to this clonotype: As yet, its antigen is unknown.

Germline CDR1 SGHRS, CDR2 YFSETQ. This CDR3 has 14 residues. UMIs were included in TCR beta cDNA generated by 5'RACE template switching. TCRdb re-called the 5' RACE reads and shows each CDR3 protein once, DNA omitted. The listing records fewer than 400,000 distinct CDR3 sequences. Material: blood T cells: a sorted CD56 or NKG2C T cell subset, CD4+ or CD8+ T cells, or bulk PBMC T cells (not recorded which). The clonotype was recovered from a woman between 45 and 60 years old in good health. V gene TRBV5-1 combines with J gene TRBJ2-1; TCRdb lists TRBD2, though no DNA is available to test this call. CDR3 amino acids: CASSLAGGLDEQFF.